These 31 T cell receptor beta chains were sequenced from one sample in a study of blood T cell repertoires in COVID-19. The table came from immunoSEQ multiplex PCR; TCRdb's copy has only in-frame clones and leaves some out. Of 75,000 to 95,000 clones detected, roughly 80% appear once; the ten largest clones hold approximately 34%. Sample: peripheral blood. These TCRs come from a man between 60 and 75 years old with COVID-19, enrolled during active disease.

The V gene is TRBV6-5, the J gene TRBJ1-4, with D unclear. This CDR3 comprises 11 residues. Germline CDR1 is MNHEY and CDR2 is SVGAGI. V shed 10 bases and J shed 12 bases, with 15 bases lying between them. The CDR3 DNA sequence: TGTGCCACGTACTCCCCTTTGGAACTGTTTTTT. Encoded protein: CATYSPLELFF.

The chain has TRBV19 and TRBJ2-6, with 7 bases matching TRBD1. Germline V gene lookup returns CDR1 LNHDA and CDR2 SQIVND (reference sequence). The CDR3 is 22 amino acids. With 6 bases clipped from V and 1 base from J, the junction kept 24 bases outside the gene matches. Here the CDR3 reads CASRADRASLSPPLSGANVLTF. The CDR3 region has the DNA TGTGCCAGTAGAGCCGACAGGGCCTCCCTGAGTCCCCCTCTATCTGGGGCCAACGTCCTGACTTTC. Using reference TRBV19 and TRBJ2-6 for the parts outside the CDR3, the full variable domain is DGGITQSPKYLFRKEGQNVTLSCEQNLNHDAMYWYRQDPGQGLRLIYYSQIVNDFQKGDIAEGYSVSREKKESFPLTVTSAQKNPTAFYLCASRADRASLSPPLSGANVLTFGAGSRLTVL.

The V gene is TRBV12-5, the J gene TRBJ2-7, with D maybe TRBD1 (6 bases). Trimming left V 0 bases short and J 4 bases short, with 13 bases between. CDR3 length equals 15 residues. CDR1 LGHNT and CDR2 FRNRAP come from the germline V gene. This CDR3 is CASGLVQGWPYEQYF. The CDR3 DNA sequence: TGTGCTAGTGGTTTGGTGCAGGGGTGGCCTTACGAGCAGTACTTC.

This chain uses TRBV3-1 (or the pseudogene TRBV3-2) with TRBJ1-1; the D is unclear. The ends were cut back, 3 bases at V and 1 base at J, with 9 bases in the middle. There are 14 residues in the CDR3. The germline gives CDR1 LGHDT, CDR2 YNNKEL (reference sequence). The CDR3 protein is CASSQSGGNTEAFF. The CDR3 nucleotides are TGTGCCAGCAGCCAGTCGGGAGGGAACACTGAAGCTTTCTTT.

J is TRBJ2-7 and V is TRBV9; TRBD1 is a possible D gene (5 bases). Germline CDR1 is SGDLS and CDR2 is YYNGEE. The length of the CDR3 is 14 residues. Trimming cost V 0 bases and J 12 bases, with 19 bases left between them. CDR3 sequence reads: CASSVARQIHFGYF. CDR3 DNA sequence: TGTGCCAGCAGCGTAGCGCGACAGATCCATTTCGGGTACTTC.

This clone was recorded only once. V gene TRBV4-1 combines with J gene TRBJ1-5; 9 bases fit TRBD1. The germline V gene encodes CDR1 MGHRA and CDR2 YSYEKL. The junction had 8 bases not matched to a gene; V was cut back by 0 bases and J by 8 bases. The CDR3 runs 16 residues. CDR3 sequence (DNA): TGCGCCAGCAGCCAAGATTTCGGACAGGGGAGGAAGCCCCAGCATTTT. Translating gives CASSQDFGQGRKPQHF.

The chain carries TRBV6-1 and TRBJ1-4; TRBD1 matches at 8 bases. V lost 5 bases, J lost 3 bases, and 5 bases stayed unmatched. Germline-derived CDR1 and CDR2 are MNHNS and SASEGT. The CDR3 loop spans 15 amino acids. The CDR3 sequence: CASSRGTGSNEKLFF. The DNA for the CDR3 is TGTGCCAGCAGTAGAGGGACAGGATCTAATGAAAAACTGTTTTTT.

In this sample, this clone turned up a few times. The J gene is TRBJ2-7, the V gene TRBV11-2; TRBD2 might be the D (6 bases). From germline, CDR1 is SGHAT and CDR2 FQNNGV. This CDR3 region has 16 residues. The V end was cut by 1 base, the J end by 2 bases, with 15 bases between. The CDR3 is CASSLVEGRGPYEQYF. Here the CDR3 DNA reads TGTGCCAGCAGCTTAGTAGAAGGGCGGGGCCCCTACGAGCAGTACTTC.

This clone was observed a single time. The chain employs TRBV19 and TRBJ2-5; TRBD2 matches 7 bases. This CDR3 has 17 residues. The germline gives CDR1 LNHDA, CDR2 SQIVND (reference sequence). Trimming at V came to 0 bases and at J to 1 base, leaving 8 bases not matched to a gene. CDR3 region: CASSIEIRASGQETQYF. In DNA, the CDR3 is TGTGCCAGTAGTATAGAGATTAGGGCTAGCGGCCAAGAGACCCAGTACTTC.

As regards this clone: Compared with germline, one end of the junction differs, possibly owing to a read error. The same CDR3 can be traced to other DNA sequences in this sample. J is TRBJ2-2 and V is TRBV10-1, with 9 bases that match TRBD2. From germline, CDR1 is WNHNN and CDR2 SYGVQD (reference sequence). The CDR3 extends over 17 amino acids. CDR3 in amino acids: CARSESIAGGEGGELFF. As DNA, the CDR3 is TGCGCCCGCAGTGAGTCAATCGCGGGGGGGGAGGGCGGGGAGCTGTTTTTT.

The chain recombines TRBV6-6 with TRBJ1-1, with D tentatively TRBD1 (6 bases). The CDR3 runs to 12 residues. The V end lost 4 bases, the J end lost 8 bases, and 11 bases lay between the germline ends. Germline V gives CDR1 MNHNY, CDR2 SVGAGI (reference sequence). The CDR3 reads CASSLTGKEAFF. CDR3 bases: TGTGCCAGCAGTTTAACAGGGAAGGAAGCTTTCTTT.

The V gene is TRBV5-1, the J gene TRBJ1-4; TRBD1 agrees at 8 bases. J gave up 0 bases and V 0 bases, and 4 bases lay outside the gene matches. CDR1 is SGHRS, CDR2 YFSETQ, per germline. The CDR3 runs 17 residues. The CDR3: CASSLGTGSATNEKLFF. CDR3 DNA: TGCGCCAGCAGCTTGGGGACAGGGTCTGCAACTAATGAAAAACTGTTTTTT.

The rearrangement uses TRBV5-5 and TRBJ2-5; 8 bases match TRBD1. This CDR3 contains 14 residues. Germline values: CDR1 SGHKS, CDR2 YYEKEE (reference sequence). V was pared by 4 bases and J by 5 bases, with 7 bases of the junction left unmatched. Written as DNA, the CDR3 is TGTGCCAGCAGCCCTCAGGGGGCGGGGGAGACCCAGTACTTC. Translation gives CASSPQGAGETQYF.

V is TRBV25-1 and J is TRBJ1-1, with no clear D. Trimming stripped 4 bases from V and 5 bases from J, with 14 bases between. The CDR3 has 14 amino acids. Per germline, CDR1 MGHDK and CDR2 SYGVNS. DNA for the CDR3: TGTGCCAGCAGTGGATTCTCCGGGAGGACTGAAGCTTTCTTT. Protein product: CASSGFSGRTEAFF.

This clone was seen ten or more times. CDR3 sequence: CASSRGQGAREAFF. The DNA of the CDR3 is TGTGCCAGCAGCCGGGGACAGGGGGCACGTGAAGCTTTCTTT. The chain recombines TRBV11-2 with TRBJ1-1, with 12 bases aligning to TRBD1. V shed 5 bases and J 7 bases; nucleotides not matched to a gene: 5. Germline CDR1 SGHAT, CDR2 FQNNGV. This CDR3 comprises 14 residues.

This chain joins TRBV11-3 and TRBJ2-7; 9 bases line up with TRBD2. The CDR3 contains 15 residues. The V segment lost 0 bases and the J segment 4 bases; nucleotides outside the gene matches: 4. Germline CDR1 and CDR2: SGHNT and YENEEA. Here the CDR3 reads CASSLETSGTYEQYF. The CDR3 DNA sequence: TGTGCCAGCAGCTTAGAGACTAGCGGTACATACGAGCAGTACTTC.

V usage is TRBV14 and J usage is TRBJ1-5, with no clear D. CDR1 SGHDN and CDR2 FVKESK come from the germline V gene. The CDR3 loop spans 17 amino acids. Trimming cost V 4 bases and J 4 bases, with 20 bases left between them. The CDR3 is CASSPTGKPRYNQPQHF. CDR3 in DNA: TGTGCCAGCAGCCCCACGGGGAAACCTAGATATAATCAGCCCCAGCATTTT. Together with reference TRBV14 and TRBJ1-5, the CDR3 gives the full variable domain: EAGVTQFPSHSVIEKGQTVTLRCDPISGHDNLYWYRRVMGKEIKFLLHFVKESKQDESGMPNNRFLAERTGGTYSTLKVQPAELEDSGVYFCASSPTGKPRYNQPQHFGDGTRLSIL.

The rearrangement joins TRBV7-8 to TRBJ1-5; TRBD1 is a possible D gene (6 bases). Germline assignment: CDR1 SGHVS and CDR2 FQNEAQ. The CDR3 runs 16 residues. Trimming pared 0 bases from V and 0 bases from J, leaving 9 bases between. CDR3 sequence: CASSLADRPSNQPQHF. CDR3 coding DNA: TGTGCCAGCAGCTTAGCCGACAGGCCTAGCAATCAGCCCCAGCATTTT. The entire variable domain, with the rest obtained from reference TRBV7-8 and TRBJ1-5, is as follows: GAGVSQSPRYKVAKRGQDVALRCDPISGHVSLFWYQQALGQGPEFLTYFQNEAQLDKSGLPSDRFFAERPEGSVSTLKIQRTQQEDSAVYLCASSLADRPSNQPQHFGDGTRLSIL.

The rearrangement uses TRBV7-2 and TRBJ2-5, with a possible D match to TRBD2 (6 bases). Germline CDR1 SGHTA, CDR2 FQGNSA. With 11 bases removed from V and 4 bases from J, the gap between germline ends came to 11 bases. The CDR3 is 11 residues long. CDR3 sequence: CALTEGETQYF. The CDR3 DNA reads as TGTGCCCTGACGGAGGGAGAGACCCAGTACTTC.

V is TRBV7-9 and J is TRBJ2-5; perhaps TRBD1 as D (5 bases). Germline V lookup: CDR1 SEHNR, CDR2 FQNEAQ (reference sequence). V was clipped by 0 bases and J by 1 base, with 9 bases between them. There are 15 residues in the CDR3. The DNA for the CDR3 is TGTGCCAGCAGCTTAGCGCTCGACAGCCAAGAGACCCAGTACTTC. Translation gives CASSLALDSQETQYF.

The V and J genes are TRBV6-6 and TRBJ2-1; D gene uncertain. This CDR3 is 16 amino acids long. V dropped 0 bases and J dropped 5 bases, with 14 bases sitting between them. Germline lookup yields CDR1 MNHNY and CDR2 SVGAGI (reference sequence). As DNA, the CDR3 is TGTGCCAGCAGTTACTCATACAGCCTCACTGACAATGAGCAGTTCTTC. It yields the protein CASSYSYSLTDNEQFF.

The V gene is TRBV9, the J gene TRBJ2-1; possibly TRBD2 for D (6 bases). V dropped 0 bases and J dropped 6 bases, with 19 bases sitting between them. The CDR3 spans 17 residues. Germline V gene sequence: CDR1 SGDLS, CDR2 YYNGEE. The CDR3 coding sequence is TGTGCCAGCAGCGTAGATAGCTGGAGGGGCCCTAGCAATGAGCAGTTCTTC. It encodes CASSVDSWRGPSNEQFF. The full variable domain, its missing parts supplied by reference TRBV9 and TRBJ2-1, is DSGVTQTPKHLITATGQRVTLRCSPRSGDLSVYWYQQSLDQGLQFLIQYYNGEERAKGNILERFSAQQFPDLHSELNLSSLELGDSALYFCASSVDSWRGPSNEQFFGPGTRLTVL.

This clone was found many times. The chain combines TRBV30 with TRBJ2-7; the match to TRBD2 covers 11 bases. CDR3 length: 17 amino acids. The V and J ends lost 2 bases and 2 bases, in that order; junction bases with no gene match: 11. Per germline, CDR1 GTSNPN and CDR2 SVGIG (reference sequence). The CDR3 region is CAWSPYPGTSGTYEQYF. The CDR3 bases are TGTGCCTGGAGTCCATATCCCGGGACTAGCGGAACCTACGAGCAGTACTTC.

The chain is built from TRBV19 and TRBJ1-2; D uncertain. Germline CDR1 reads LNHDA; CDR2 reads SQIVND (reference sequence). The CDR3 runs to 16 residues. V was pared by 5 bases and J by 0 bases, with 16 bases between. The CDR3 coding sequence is TGTGCCAGTAGTTTTTCCGGGAGACTGGCTAACTATGGCTACACCTTC. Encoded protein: CASSFSGRLANYGYTF.

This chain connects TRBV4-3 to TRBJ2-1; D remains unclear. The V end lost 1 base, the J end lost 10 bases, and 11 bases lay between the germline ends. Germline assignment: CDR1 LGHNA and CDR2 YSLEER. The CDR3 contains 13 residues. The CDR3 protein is CASSQARGGEQFF. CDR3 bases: TGCGCCAGCAGCCAAGCAAGAGGTGGGGAGCAGTTCTTC.

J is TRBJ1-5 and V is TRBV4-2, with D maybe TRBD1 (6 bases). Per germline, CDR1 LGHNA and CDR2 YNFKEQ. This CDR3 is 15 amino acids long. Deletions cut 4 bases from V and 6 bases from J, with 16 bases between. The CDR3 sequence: CASSPGGSRPQPQHF. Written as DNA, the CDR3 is TGTGCCAGCAGCCCGGGGGGCAGTCGGCCTCAGCCCCAGCATTTT.

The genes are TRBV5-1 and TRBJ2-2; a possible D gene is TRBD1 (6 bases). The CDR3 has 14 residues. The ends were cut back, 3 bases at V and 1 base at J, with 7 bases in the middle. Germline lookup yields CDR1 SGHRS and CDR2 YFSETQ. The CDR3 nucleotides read TGCGCCAGCAGCTCCAGGGGGAACACCGGGGAGCTGTTTTTT. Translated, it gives CASSSRGNTGELFF. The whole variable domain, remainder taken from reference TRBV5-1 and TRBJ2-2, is KAGVTQTPRYLIKTRGQQVTLSCSPISGHRSVSWYQQTPGQGLQFLFEYFSETQRNKGNFPGRFSGRQFSNSRSEMNVSTLELGDSALYLCASSSRGNTGELFFGEGSRLTVL.

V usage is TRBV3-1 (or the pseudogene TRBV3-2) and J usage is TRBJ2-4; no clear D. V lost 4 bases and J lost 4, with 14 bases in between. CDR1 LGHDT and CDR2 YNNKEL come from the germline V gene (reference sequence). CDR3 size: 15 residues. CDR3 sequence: CASSPLLTLKNIQYF. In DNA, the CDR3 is TGTGCCAGCAGCCCCCTGTTAACCCTAAAAAACATTCAGTACTTC.

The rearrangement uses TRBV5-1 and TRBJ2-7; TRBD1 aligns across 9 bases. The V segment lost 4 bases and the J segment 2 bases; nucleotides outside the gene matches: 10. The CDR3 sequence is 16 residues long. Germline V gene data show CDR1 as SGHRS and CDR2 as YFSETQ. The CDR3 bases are TGCGCCAGCAGCCCAACCGGGACAGGGAAACCCTACGAGCAGTACTTC. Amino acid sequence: CASSPTGTGKPYEQYF.

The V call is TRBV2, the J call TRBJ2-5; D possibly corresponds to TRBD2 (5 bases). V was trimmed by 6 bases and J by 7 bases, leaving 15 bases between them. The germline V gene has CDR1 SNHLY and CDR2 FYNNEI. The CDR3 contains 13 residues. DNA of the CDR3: TGTGCCAGCAGAGTCACTAGTATAGGGACCCAGTACTTC. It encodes CASRVTSIGTQYF.

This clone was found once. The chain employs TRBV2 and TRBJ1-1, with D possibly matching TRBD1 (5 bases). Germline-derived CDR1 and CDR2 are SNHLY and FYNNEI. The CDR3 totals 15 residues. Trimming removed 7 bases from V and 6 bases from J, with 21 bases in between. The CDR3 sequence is CASTPDLGQGPEAFF. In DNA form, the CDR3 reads TGTGCCAGCACTCCTGACTTAGGACAAGGTCCTGAAGCTTTCTTT.